This T cell receptor (beta chain) was recovered during a study of blood T cell repertoires in COVID-19. Turning to the study itself: Sites across the United States, Italy and Spain contributed samples from acute and convalescent COVID-19. Sample material is recorded as cDNA or gDNA derived from T cells, B-cell-depleted T cells, or PBMCs.

Source study methods: Scientists estimated how many nucleated cells there were by amplifying reference gene primers. Here immunoSEQ multiplex PCR was the method, and the copy in TCRdb shows in-frame clones only, minus some. V, J and clone size derive from that table, while D and trimming were established from the DNA sequence. The sample has about 96,000 clones, 70% to 85% seen once. Looked up from germline, CDR1 is LNHDA and CDR2 is SQIVND (reference sequence). CDR3 size: 15 residues. V lost 5 bases, J lost 0 bases, and 4 bases stayed unmatched. The chain recombines TRBV19 with TRBJ1-1, with 9 bases fitting TRBD1. This receptor was identified in a woman aged 60-70 years with acute or convalescent COVID-19. The sample comprised peripheral blood. The CDR3 spells CASSSTGGMNTEAFF. The CDR3 nucleotides are TGTGCCAGTAGTTCGACAGGGGGAATGAACACTGAAGCTTTCTTT. The full variable domain, its missing parts supplied by reference TRBV19 and TRBJ1-1, is DGGITQSPKYLFRKEGQNVTLSCEQNLNHDAMYWYRQDPGQGLRLIYYSQIVNDFQKGDIAEGYSVSREKKESFPLTVTSAQKNPTAFYLCASSSTGGMNTEAFFGQGTRLTVV.